This T cell receptor (beta chain) was retrieved from a study of shared clonotypes between healthy human individuals. Study in general: Per donor, three plates held CD4 naive cells, three held CD4 memory, two held CD8 naive and one held CD8 memory. Study results and limitations: Researchers found naive subsets generally carried larger estimated richness than memory subsets.

Comment on this clone: Its antigen is not identified.

CD8 cells regarded as naive lacked CD45RO, were positively chosen for CCR7, and omitted terminally differentiated effector memory CD45RA+ cells. The donors were all Caucasian adults (living in Nashville, Tennessee). At the deep level, the assay was run. Data came from immunoSEQ multiplex PCR; TCRdb stores just in-frame clones and leaves some out. The table lists roughly 2 million clones, over 85% of them singletons. Sequencing was done on a sample of naive CD8+ T cells sorted from blood. The receptor was derived from a man between 18 and 29 years old in good health.

The CDR3 DNA sequence: TGTGCCAGCAGCCCGCTCAGGGGAAGCAATCAGCCCCAGCATTTT. Translating it yields CASSPLRGSNQPQHF. This chain connects TRBV27 to TRBJ1-5; D may be TRBD1 (6 bases). CDR1 is MNHEY, CDR2 SMNVEV, per germline (reference sequence). V was cut by 6 bases and J by 1 base, with 13 bases left in between. The length of the CDR3 is 15 residues.